This T cell receptor beta chain was sequenced in a study of OX40 agonist ivuxolimab in advanced cancers. Germline V lookup: CDR1 SQVTM, CDR2 ANQGSEA. V lost 7 bases and J lost 4, with 12 bases in between. The CDR3 spans 12 residues. Assay used: immunoSEQ multiplex PCR; TCRdb lists only in-frame clones, some missing. The data show about 62,000 clones, about 92% seen once. The chain is built from TRBV29-1 and TRBJ2-3; D not resolved. This receptor was obtained from an adult with an advanced solid tumor such as melanoma, head and neck, liver or kidney cancer. The sample here was CD4+ or CD8+ T cells sorted from blood, taken in a trial of the OX40 agonist ivuxolimab. DNA of the CDR3: TGCAGCGAACGGCGAGGACCAGATACGCAGTATTTT. Its translation: CSERRGPDTQYF.